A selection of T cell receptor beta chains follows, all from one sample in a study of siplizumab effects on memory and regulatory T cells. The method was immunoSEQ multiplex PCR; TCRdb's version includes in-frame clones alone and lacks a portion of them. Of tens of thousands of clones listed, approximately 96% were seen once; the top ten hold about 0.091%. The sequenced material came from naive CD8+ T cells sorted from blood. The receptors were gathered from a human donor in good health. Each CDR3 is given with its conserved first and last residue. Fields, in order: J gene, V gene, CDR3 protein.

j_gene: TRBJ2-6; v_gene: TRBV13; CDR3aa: CASSLGGRGGNVLTF
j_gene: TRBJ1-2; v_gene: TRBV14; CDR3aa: CASSQEVGDHGYTF
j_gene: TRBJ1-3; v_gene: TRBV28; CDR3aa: CASSLAGSGNTIYF
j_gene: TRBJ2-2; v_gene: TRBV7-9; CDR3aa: CASRYAAGGHNTGELFF
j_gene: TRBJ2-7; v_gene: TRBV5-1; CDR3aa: CASSFTSSGTGSYEQYF
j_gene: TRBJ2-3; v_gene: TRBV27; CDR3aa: CASGGVGTDTQYF
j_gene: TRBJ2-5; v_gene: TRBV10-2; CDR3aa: CASNGGNEWETQYF
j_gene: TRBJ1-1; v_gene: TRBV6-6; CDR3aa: CASSFVRGEAFF
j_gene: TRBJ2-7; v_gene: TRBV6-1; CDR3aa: CASRGGGSNEQYF
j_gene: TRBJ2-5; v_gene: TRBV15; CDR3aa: CATSSTLEETQYF
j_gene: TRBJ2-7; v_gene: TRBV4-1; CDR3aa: CASSQDQGQYYEQYF
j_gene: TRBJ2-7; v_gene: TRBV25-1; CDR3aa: CASSESIQGGEQYF
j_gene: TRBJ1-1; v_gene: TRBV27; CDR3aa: CASNRGGNTEAFF
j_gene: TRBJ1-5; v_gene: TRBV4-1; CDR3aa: CASSQDPPNYSNQPQHF
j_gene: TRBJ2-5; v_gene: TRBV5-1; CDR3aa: CASSPRGGLETQYF
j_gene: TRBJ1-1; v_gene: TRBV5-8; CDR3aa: CASSLDRWNTEAFF
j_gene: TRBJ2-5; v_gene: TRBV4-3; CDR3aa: CASSQELAAETQYF
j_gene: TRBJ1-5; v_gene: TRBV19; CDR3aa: CASSTQPGQLSYNQPQHF
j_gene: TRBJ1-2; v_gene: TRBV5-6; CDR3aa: CASSLSGGAESYTF
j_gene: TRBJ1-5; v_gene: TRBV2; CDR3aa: CASSEGTGLNQPQHF
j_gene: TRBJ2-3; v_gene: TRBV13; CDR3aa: CASSPKLAGGHEAWDTQYF
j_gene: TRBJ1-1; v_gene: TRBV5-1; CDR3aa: CASSLTRLQDLNTEAFF
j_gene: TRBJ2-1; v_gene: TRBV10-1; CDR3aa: CARRPGLAFDEQFF
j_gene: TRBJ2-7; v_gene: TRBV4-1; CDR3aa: CASSQRTVDDSEQYF
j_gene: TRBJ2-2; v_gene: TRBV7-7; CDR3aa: CASSSGHTNTGELFF
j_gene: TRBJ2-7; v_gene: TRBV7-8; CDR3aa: CASSQTGTGIYEQYF
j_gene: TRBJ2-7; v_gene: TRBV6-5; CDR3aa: CASSYWAGAYEQYF
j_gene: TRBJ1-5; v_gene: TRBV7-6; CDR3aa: CASSRFDGHNSNQPQHF
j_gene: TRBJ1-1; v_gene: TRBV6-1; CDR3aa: CASSLTGNTEAFF
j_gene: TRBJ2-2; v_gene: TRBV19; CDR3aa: CASSIGYSTGELFF
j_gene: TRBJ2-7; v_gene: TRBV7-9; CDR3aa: CASSSGQTYEQYF
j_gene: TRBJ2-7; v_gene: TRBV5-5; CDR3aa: CASSLWGDEQYF
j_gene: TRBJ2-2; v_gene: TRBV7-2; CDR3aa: CASNPLGNTGELFF
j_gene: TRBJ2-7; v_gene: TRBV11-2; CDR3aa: CASSSPRSPSYEQYF
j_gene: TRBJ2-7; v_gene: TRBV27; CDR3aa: CASRLAGAYEQYF
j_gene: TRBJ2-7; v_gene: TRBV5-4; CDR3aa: CASSLGNYEQYF
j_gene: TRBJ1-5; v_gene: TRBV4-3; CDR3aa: CASSQDRPAPQHF
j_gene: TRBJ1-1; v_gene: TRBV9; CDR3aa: CASSPGTGENTEAFF
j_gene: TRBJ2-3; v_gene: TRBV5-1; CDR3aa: CASKISGTDTQYF
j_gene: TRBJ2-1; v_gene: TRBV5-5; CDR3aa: CASSLIGTNNEQFF
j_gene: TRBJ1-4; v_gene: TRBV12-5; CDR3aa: CASGLVTVDNEKLFF
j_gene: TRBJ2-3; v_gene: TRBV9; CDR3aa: CASSGRTGWTDTQYF
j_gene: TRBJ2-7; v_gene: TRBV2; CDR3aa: CASGGQANFYEQYF
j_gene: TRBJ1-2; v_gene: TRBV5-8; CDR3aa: CASSLLGLYGYTF
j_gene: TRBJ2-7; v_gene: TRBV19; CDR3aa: CASSIGGKYEQYF
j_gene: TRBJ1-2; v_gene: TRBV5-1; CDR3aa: CASSLGPLLGGYTF
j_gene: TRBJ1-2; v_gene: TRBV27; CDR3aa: CASSWTGGADYGYTF
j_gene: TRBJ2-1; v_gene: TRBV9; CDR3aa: CASSPAGGNEQFF
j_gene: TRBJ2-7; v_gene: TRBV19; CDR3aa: CASNEGLGSSYEQYF
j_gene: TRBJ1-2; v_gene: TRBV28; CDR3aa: CASSFSQGISGYTF
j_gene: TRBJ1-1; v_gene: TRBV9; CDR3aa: CASSAGHSWDGAFF
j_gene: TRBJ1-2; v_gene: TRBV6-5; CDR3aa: CASSAAGESHTF
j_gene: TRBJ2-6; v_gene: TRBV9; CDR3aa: CASSVQFSGANVLTF
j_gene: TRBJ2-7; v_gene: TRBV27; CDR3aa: CASSASRDEQYF
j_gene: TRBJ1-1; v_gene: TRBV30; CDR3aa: CAWIPDRAGAEAFF
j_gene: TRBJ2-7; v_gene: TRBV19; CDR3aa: CASSITGAEYEQYF
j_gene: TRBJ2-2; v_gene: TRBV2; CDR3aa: CASSGARGGTGELFF
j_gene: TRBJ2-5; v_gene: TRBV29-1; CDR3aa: CSVAGTGVNQETQYF
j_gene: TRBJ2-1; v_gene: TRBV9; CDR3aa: CASSVEGAIYNEQFF